The clone carrying this T cell receptor beta chain has more than one count but fewer than ten. What it recognizes is unknown. Deletions cut 5 bases from V and 2 bases from J, with 12 bases between. CDR1 MNHEY and CDR2 SMNVEV come from the germline V gene (reference sequence). CDR3 length equals 15 residues. Genomic DNA, serving as template, underwent TCR beta VDJ and CDR3 profiling. In TCRdb, the reads were re-called with MiXCR into one record per CDR3 protein. The repertoire holds 150,000 to 200,000 distinct CDR3 sequences, with roughly 63% as singletons. This specimen belongs to a study of CD8+CD57+ T cells in acquired aplastic anemia. Whole-study results and caveats: Patients and controls shared nearly 30 CD8+ CDR3 sequences, which appeared highly expressed in patients and within their immunodominant clones.

V usage is TRBV27 and J usage is TRBJ2-2; TRBD2 might be the D (5 bases). Specimen: sorted CD4+, CD8+, or CD8+CD57+ T cells (not recorded which) from PBMCs. This sequence originates from a human donor in good health. The CDR3 sequence: CASSISGANTGELFF. The DNA of the CDR3 is TGTGCCAGCAGTATAAGCGGAGCAAACACCGGGGAGCTGTTTTTT.